This T cell receptor (beta chain) was profiled in a study of vaccination and CD4 T cells after COVID-19. Study at large: Convalescent cases consisted of six males and four females, of whom two were Hispanic. Post-COVID samples were collected a median roughly 3 months following diagnosis, spanning 35 to 161. The study's findings and limits: Researchers report that 304 of 307 vaccine-specific clones in convalescent patients proved spike mono-reactive.

Worth noting for this clonotype: Its antigen remains unknown.

V was shortened by 2 bases and J by 9 bases, with 17 bases between the two germline ends. Germline V gene lookup returns CDR1 MNHEY and CDR2 SVGAGI. The CDR3 spans 15 residues. TCRdb fed the PCR reads into MiXCR, producing one record per CDR3 protein. Among 20,000 or so distinct CDR3 sequences listed, around 60% were seen once. This TCR was recovered from a human donor who had recovered from COVID-19. The material sequenced was CD4+ T cells from blood, taken before SARS-CoV-2 vaccination. This chain connects TRBV6-5 to TRBJ2-1; tentatively, D is TRBD1 (5 bases). CDR3 sequence reads: CASSYSQGSIREQFF. The CDR3 DNA follows: TGTGCCAGCAGTTACAGCCAGGGAAGTATCCGTGAGCAGTTCTTC.